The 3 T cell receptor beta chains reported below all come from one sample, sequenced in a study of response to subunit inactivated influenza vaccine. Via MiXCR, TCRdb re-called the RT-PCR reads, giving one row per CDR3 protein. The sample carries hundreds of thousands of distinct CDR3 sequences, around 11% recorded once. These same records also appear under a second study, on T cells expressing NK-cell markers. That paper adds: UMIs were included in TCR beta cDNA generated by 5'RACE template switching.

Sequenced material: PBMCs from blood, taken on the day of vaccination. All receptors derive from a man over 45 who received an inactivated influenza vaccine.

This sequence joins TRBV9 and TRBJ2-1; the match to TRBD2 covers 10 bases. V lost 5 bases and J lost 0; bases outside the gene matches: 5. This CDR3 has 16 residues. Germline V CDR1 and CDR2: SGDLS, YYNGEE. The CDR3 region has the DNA TGTGCCAGCAGTGCTAGCGGGAGACTCTCCTACAATGAGCAGTTCTTC. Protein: CASSASGRLSYNEQFF. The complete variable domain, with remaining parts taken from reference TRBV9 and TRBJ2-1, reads DSGVTQTPKHLITATGQRVTLRCSPRSGDLSVYWYQQSLDQGLQFLIQYYNGEERAKGNILERFSAQQFPDLHSELNLSSLELGDSALYFCASSASGRLSYNEQFFGPGTRLTVL.

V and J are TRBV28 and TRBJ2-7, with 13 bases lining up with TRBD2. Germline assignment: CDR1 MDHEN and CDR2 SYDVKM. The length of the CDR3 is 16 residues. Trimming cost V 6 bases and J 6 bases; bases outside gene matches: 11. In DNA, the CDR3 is TGTGCCAGCAGCTGGGTGGGACTAGCGGGGAGAAGCGAGCAGTACTTC. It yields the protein CASSWVGLAGRSEQYF.

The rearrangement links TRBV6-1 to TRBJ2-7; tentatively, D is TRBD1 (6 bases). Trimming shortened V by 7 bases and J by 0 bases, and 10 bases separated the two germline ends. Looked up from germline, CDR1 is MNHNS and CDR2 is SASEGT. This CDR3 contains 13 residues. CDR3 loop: CASTTGRSYEQYF. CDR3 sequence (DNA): TGTGCCAGCACGACAGGACGCTCCTACGAGCAGTACTTC.